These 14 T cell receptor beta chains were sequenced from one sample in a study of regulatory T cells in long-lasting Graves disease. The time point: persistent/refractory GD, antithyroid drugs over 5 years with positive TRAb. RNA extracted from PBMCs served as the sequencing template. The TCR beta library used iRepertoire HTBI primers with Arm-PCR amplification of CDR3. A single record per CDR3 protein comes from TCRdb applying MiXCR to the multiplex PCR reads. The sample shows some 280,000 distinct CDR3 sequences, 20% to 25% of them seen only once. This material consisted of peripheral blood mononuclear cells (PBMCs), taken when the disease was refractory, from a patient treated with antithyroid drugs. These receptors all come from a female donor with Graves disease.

The CDR3 loop is CASSLRWDRSYNEQFF. DNA for the CDR3: TGTGCCAGCAGTTTAAGGTGGGACAGGTCCTACAATGAGCAGTTCTTC. This sequence joins TRBV12-3 or TRBV12-4 and TRBJ2-1, with TRBD1 identical over 8 bases. The CDR3 loop spans 16 amino acids. With V trimmed by 2 bases and J by 1 base, 4 bases remained unmatched.

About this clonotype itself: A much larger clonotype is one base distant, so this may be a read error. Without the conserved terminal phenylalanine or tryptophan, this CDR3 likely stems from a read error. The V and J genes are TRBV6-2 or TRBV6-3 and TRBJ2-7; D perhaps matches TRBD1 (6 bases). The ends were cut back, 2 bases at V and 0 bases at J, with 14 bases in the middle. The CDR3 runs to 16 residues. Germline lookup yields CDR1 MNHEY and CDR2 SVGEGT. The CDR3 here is CASSYRLRDNSYEQYL. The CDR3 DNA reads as TGTGCCAGCAGTTACCGATTAAGGGACAACTCCTACGAGCAGTACCTC.

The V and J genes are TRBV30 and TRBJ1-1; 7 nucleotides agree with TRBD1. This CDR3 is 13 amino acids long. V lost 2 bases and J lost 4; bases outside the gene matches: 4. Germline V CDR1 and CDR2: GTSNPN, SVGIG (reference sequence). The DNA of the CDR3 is TGTGCCTGGAGTCGACAGGGCCGCACTGAAGCTTTCTTT. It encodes CAWSRQGRTEAFF.

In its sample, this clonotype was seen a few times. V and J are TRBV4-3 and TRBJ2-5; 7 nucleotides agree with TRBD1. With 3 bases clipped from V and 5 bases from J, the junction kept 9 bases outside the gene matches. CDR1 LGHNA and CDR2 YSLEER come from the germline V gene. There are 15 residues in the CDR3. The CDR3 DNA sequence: TGCGCCAGCAGCCAGGACGGGACAGTCTACGAGACCCAGTACTTC. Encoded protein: CASSQDGTVYETQYF.

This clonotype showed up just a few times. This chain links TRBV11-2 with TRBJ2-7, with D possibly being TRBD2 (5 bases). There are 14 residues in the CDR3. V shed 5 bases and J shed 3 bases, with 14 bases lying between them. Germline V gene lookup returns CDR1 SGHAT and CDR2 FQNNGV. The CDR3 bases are TGTGCCAGCAGCCACATTCGGCGGGTCTACGAGCAGTACTTC. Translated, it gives CASSHIRRVYEQYF.

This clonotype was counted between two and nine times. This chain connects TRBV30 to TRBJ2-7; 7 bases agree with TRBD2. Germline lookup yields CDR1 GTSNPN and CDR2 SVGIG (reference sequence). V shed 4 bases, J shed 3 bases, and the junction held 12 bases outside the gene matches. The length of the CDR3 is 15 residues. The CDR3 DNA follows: TGTGCCTGGACCCCGGGGAGGGAGCCGATCTACGAGCAGTACTTC. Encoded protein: CAWTPGREPIYEQYF.

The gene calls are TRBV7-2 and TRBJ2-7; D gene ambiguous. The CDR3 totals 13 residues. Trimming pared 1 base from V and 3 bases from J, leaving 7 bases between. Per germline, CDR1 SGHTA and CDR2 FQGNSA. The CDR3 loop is CASSLELIYEQYF. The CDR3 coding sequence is TGTGCCAGCAGCTTAGAACTGATCTACGAGCAGTACTTC.

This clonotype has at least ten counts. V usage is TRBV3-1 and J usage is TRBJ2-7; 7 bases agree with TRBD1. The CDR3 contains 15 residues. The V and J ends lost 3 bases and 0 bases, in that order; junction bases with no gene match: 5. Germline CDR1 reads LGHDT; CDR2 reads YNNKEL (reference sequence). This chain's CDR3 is CASSQHGQASYEQYF. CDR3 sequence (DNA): TGTGCCAGCAGCCAGCACGGACAGGCCTCCTACGAGCAGTACTTC.

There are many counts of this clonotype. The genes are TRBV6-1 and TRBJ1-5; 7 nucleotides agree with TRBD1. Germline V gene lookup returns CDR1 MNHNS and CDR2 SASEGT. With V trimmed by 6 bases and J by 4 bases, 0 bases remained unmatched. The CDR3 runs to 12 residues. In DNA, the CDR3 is TGTGCCAGCAGGACAGGGAATCAGCCCCAGCATTTT. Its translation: CASRTGNQPQHF.

DNA of the CDR3: TGTGCCAGCAGCCAGAGGCGGGCTGTTGGGGAGACCCAGTACTTC. Its protein product is CASSQRRAVGETQYF. The V gene is TRBV3-1, the J gene TRBJ2-5; a possible D gene is TRBD2 (5 bases). The CDR3 sequence is 15 residues long. The ends were cut back, 3 bases at V and 5 bases at J, with 16 bases in the middle. Germline V lookup: CDR1 LGHDT, CDR2 YNNKEL (reference sequence).

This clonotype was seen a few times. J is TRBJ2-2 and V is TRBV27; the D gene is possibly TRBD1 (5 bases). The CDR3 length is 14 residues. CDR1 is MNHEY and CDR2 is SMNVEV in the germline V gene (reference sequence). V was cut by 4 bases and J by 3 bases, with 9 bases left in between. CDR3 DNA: TGTGCCAGCAGTTCCAGGGCCTACACCGGGGAGCTGTTTTTT. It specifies CASSSRAYTGELFF.

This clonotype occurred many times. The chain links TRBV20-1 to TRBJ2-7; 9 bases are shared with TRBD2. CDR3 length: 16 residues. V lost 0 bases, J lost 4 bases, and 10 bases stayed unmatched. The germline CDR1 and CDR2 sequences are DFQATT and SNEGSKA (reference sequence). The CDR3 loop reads CSARDPLAGSSYEQYF. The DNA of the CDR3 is TGCAGTGCTAGAGATCCTCTAGCGGGAAGTTCATACGAGCAGTACTTC.

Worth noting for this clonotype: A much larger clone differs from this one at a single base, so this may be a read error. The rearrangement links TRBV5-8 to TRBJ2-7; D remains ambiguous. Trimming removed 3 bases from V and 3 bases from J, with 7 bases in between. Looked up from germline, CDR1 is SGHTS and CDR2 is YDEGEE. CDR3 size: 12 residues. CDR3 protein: CASSSDVYEQYF. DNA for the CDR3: TGTGCCAGCAGCTCGGACGTCTACGAGCAGTACTTC.

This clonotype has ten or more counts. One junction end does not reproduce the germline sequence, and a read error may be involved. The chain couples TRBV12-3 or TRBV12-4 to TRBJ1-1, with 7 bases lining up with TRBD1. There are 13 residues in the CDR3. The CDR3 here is CASSNRGNTEAFF. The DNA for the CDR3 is TGCGCCAGCAGTAACAGGGGAAACACTGAAGCTTTCTTT.